These T cell receptor beta chains were read from a single sample in a study of cytomegalovirus exposure and HLA in healthy donors. Some clones are missing from TCRdb's copy, which holds only in-frame ones; the method was immunoSEQ multiplex PCR. The repertoire holds 180,000 or so clones, with around 87% as singletons. The source material was PBMCs. The origin of the receptors is a woman in her thirties in good health and CMV-seronegative. CDR3s include the opening cysteine and the closing phenylalanine or tryptophan. Fields, in order: V gene, D gene, CDR3 length, clone size, J gene, CDR3 DNA, CDR3 protein. A D gene is named only where the DNA matches it firmly. Size is stated for part of the rows, as once, few or many counts, or as a class when the clone is expanded.

TRBV6-1	TRBD1	13	few	TRBJ1-6	TGTGCCAGCAACCCGAGACAGGGGGTCGCCCTCCACTTT	CASNPRQGVALHF
TRBV10-2	TRBD1	15	NA	TRBJ2-7	TGCGCCAGCAGATTGGGACAGGGGGAAGCTTACGAGCAGTACTTC	CASRLGQGEAYEQYF
TRBV7-2	NA	14	NA	TRBJ1-2	TGTGCCAGCAGCTCGCGTGGGGGGAGCTATGGCTACACCTTC	CASSSRGGSYGYTF
TRBV30	NA	15	NA	TRBJ2-3	TGTGCCTGGAGTGTCGGGGGAATTGGGGGAGATACGCAGTATTTT	CAWSVGGIGGDTQYF
TRBV10-3	NA	15	few	TRBJ2-2	TGTGCCATCAGTGATGGACATTCGAACACCGGGGAGCTGTTTTTT	CAISDGHSNTGELFF
TRBV13	NA	12	once	TRBJ2-7	TGTGCCAGCAGCGGAGACTCCTACGAGCAGTACTTC	CASSGDSYEQYF
TRBV18	TRBD2	14	NA	TRBJ2-1	TGTGCCAGCTCACCAACGGGACTAGGGCATGAGCAGTTCTTC	CASSPTGLGHEQFF
TRBV6-1	TRBD1	15	NA	TRBJ1-5	TGTGCCAGCGCGACCTCGCGACAGGGGGCTCAGCCCCAGCATTTT	CASATSRQGAQPQHF
TRBV10-3	TRBD1	16	NA	TRBJ1-2	TGTGCCATCAGTGAGTCGGGGCAGGGGGCTGACTATGGCTACACCTTC	CAISESGQGADYGYTF
TRBV4-1	NA	16	many	TRBJ1-4	TGCGCCAGCAGCCAATCAGGGGTTTCCTATAATGAAAAACTGTTTTTT	CASSQSGVSYNEKLFF
TRBV4-1	NA	15	NA	TRBJ2-7	TGCGCCAGCAGCCAAGAGCAGGGGATGACCTACGAGCAGTACTTC	CASSQEQGMTYEQYF
TRBV5-1	TRBD2	15	once	TRBJ2-1	TGCGCCAGCAGCTTTCTAGCGGGGGGGTACGATGAGCAGTTCTTC	CASSFLAGGYDEQFF
TRBV7-2	NA	18	NA	TRBJ1-1	TGTGCCAGCAGCTTAGATCGGGGGGGACTTGGAATGAACACTGAAGCTTTCTTT	CASSLDRGGLGMNTEAFF
TRBV5-1	NA	14	NA	TRBJ2-5	TGCGCCAGCAGCGTGTACAGGGAAGCAGAGACCCAGTACTTC	CASSVYREAETQYF
TRBV19	NA	15	once	TRBJ2-7	TGTGCCAGTAGCTTTGCGGGGACCCCAACCTACGAGCAGTACTTC	CASSFAGTPTYEQYF
TRBV5-6	TRBD2	14	NA	TRBJ2-5	TGTGCCAGCAGCTCTCAGCGGGGGGGGCAGACCCAGTACTTC	CASSSQRGGQTQYF
TRBV4-3	NA	17	once	TRBJ1-6	TGCGCCAGCAGCCAATTAGCCCTTACAGGGTCGGATTCACCCCTCCACTTT	CASSQLALTGSDSPLHF
TRBV4-3	NA	15	NA	TRBJ1-4	TGCGCCAGCAGCCAAGGCCCGGTGAGAGGAGAAAAACTGTTTTTT	CASSQGPVRGEKLFF
TRBV19	TRBD1	14	NA	TRBJ1-2	TGTGCCAGTAGGTCACAGGGGAGAGACTATGGCTACACCTTC	CASRSQGRDYGYTF
TRBV7-8	NA	12	NA	TRBJ2-5	TGTGCCAGCAGCCGGGACCAAGAGACCCAGTACTTC	CASSRDQETQYF
TRBV4-1	NA	14	NA	TRBJ2-7	TGCGCCAGCAGCCCTAACCGGGGCTCCTACGAGCAGTACTTC	CASSPNRGSYEQYF
TRBV5-5	NA	12	NA	TRBJ2-7	TGTGCCAGCAGCTTGGCTTCCTACGAGCAGTACTTC	CASSLASYEQYF
TRBV6-1	TRBD1	14	NA	TRBJ1-1	TGTGCCAGCAGTCCCAAGACAGGGGTGACTGAAGCTTTCTTT	CASSPKTGVTEAFF
TRBV27	NA	14	NA	TRBJ2-3	TGTGCCAGCTGGGAGGACTTGCGCACAGATACGCAGTATTTT	CASWEDLRTDTQYF